The T cell receptor (beta chain) described here comes from a study of T cell responses to AZD1222 COVID-19 vaccine. Study-wide points: Distributed over spike, vaccine-associated CD4 TCRs predominated at 160-218 and 743-854. Donors skewed white British and female; clonal diversity was possibly underestimated. Recipients of AZD1222 seropositive at baseline numbered only 5 or 6. Samples come after the peak T cell response, not at day 14.

Germline assignment: CDR1 LGHNA and CDR2 YNFKEQ. The V end was cut by 0 bases, the J end by 10 bases, with 9 bases between. The CDR3 has 12 residues. A note on this clone: Its antigen remains unknown.

Assay used: immunoSEQ multiplex PCR; TCRdb lists only in-frame clones, some missing. The sample lists more than 80,000 clones, 91% seen once, with around 28% in the top ten. Specimen: peripheral blood, collected 28 days after the second AZD1222 dose. This chain links TRBV4-2 with TRBJ1-1, with D unclear. This receptor was identified in an adult who received the AZD1222 COVID-19 vaccine. The CDR3 DNA reads as TGTGCCAGCAGCCAAGAGGCGGCCGGAGCTTTCTTT. Its translation is CASSQEAAGAFF.